A selection of T cell receptor beta chains follows, all from one sample in a study of T cell responses to AZD1222 COVID-19 vaccine. Assay used: immunoSEQ multiplex PCR; TCRdb lists only in-frame clones, some missing. Among about 150,000 clones, approximately 85% were seen once, and the ten largest hold around 8%. The material sequenced was peripheral blood, taken on day 0 of AZD1222 vaccination. All receptors come from an adult in good health. CDR3s include the opening cysteine and the closing phenylalanine or tryptophan. D genes are given only for firm matches. Expanded clones get a size class; other rows say once, few or many, or leave the size out.

CDR3 length	J gene	V gene	clone size	D gene	CDR3 DNA	CDR3 protein
12	TRBJ2-5	TRBV3-1/TRBV3-2	NA	NA	TGTGCCAGCAGCCAAACGTCACAGACCCAGTACTTC	CASSQTSQTQYF
13	TRBJ1-5	TRBV7-9	NA	NA	TGTGCCAGCAGCTTACCCAACGACGGGGCCCAGCATTTT	CASSLPNDGAQHF
14	TRBJ1-1	TRBV6-5	NA	TRBD1	TGTGCCAGCAGTACAACAGGGGCCGGCACTGAAGCTTTCTTT	CASSTTGAGTEAFF
16	TRBJ1-1	TRBV5-1	NA	NA	TGCGCCAGCAGCTTGCAGCCAGATCCCACGAACACTGAAGCTTTCTTT	CASSLQPDPTNTEAFF
13	TRBJ1-3	TRBV30	NA	NA	TGTGCCTCAAATCAGGGTTCTGGAAACACCATATATTTT	CASNQGSGNTIYF
14	TRBJ2-1	TRBV7-2	NA	NA	TGTGCCAGCAGCTTACAGCTCTCCTACAATGAGCAGTTCTTC	CASSLQLSYNEQFF
14	TRBJ2-5	TRBV5-1	NA	NA	TGCGCCAGCAGCCCAGGGGGGGCTTTATTGTCCCAGTACTTC	CASSPGGALLSQYF
17	TRBJ1-6	TRBV2	NA	TRBD1	TGTGCCAGCAGCCTACAGGGGGTTGGCTCCTATAATTCACCCCTCCACTTT	CASSLQGVGSYNSPLHF
11	TRBJ2-3	TRBV9	NA	NA	TGTGCCAGCAGCCCGGCGGATACGCAGTATTTT	CASSPADTQYF
15	TRBJ2-3	TRBV5-1	NA	NA	TGCGCCAGCAGCTTGGGACAGGCTGGGGCAGATACGCAGTATTTT	CASSLGQAGADTQYF
16	TRBJ2-1	TRBV18	NA	NA	TGTGCCAGCTCAGTAAGGGAGTCGTCAGGAATAAATGAGCAGTTCTTC	CASSVRESSGINEQFF
12	TRBJ2-1	TRBV6-6	NA	NA	TGTGCCAGCACCCTAGAAAGGAATGAGCAGTTCTTC	CASTLERNEQFF
13	TRBJ1-1	TRBV5-1	NA	TRBD1	TGCGCCAGCAGCTTGGTGGGACAGTCCTGGGCTTTCTTT	CASSLVGQSWAFF
13	TRBJ2-5	TRBV6-6	NA	TRBD2	TGTGCCAGCATGGGCGGGGGGGAAGAGACCCAGTACTTC	CASMGGGEETQYF
16	TRBJ2-1	TRBV6-4	NA	NA	TGTGCCAGCAGCGTTAGCGGCTTAAGCTCCTACAATGAGCAGTTCTTC	CASSVSGLSSYNEQFF
11	TRBJ1-3	TRBV4-2	few	NA	TGTGCCAGCAGCCCTGGGGGCACCATATATTTT	CASSPGGTIYF
16	TRBJ1-5	TRBV2	NA	TRBD1	TGTGCCAGCAGTGAACTCGGACAGGGGGCTGGTCAGCCCCAGCATTTT	CASSELGQGAGQPQHF
15	TRBJ1-1	TRBV10-2	once	TRBD1	TGCGCCAGCAGTGAGGGAGGGGACAGGGGTACTGAAGCTTTCTTT	CASSEGGDRGTEAFF
14	TRBJ1-5	TRBV19	NA	NA	TGTGCCAGTACGGGGCAGGGAAGGTTTAAAGCCCAGCATTTT	CASTGQGRFKAQHF
14	TRBJ1-6	TRBV3-1/TRBV3-2	few	TRBD1	TGTGCCAGCAGCCCCGGACAGGCTAATTCACCCCTCCACTTT	CASSPGQANSPLHF
14	TRBJ1-2	TRBV7-9	NA	NA	TGTGCCAGCAGCTCCGTGGGGGGGGCGGTTGGCTACACCTTC	CASSSVGGAVGYTF
13	TRBJ1-4	TRBV16	NA	NA	TGTGCCAGCAGCCCCTCGATACAGCATGCACTGTTTTTT	CASSPSIQHALFF
15	TRBJ2-5	TRBV11-2	NA	NA	TGTGCCAGCAGCTTAGGAATTAGTTTCCAAGAGACCCAGTACTTC	CASSLGISFQETQYF
13	TRBJ1-2	TRBV7-9	NA	NA	TGTGCCAGCAGCCTAGGACAAATCTATGGCTACACCTTC	CASSLGQIYGYTF
15	TRBJ2-1	TRBV6-5	NA	TRBD2	TGTGCCAGCAGTCTGGGGCGGGAGGGCCAGTATGAGCAGTTCTTC	CASSLGREGQYEQFF
15	TRBJ1-6	TRBV7-6	once	TRBD1	TGTGCCAGCAGCTCCGCGGACAGGGTGGGTTCACCCCTCCACTTT	CASSSADRVGSPLHF
17	TRBJ2-3	TRBV7-2	NA	NA	TGTGCCAGCAGTCAAAACGAGGCGGGGTGGGGCACAGATACGCAGTATTTT	CASSQNEAGWGTDTQYF
14	TRBJ2-2	TRBV5-8	NA	NA	TGTGCCAGCAGCTCTGGGACCGGGACCGGGGAGCTGTTTTTT	CASSSGTGTGELFF
12	TRBJ2-7	TRBV3-1/TRBV3-2	NA	NA	TGTGCCAGCAGCCCTGGGCTGGGCGAGCAGTACTTC	CASSPGLGEQYF